Below, 6 T cell receptor beta chains from the same sample are listed, as sequenced in a study of cytomegalovirus exposure and HLA in healthy donors. Amplification used 60 Vbeta primers and 13 Jbeta primers. Clones were read by immunoSEQ multiplex PCR, and TCRdb kept only the in-frame ones, dropping some. The sample records under 200,000 clones, roughly 73% being singletons. The sequenced sample was PBMCs. Receptors were obtained from a woman in her twenties or thirties in good health and CMV-seronegative.

The CDR3 nucleotides read TGCGCCAGCAGTGAGTTTGGGGGGGCCGGGCTGACCTACGAGCAGTACTTC. Translating it yields CASSEFGGAGLTYEQYF. The chain combines TRBV10-1 with TRBJ2-7; possible D gene TRBD2, 7 bases. The CDR3 length is 17 residues. Germline CDR1 and CDR2: WNHNN and SYGVQD (reference sequence). Trimming shortened V by 1 base and J by 2 bases, and 18 bases separated the two germline ends.

The chain employs TRBV4-2 and TRBJ2-7, with D possibly TRBD2 on 5 matching bases. The CDR3 covers 13 residues. Trimming cost V 3 bases and J 4 bases, with 10 bases left between them. The germline V gene has CDR1 LGHNA and CDR2 YNFKEQ. CDR3 amino acids: CASSQGVGYEQYF. CDR3 bases: TGTGCCAGCAGCCAGGGAGTCGGGTACGAGCAGTACTTC.

This sequence joins TRBV29-1 and TRBJ1-2; tentatively, D is TRBD1 (6 bases). Germline CDR1 and CDR2: SQVTM and ANQGSEA. V was pared by 5 bases and J by 6 bases, with 16 bases between. The CDR3 totals 13 residues. This CDR3 is CSVRDRWTNGYTF. The CDR3 DNA reads TGCAGCGTTAGAGACAGGTGGACCAATGGCTACACCTTC.

J is TRBJ2-7 and V is TRBV27; D is perhaps TRBD1 (5 bases). The V gene lost 4 bases and the J gene lost 1 base, with 8 bases spanning the gap. Germline assignment: CDR1 MNHEY and CDR2 SMNVEV (reference sequence). This CDR3 has 13 residues. CDR3 residues: CASSWPGSYEQYF. CDR3 sequence (DNA): TGTGCCAGCAGTTGGCCAGGGTCCTACGAGCAGTACTTC.

This clone has a single count. The chain is built from TRBV11-2 and TRBJ2-7; tentatively, D is TRBD1 (6 bases). CDR3 length: 16 residues. V shed 1 base and J shed 5 bases, with 18 bases lying between them. From germline, CDR1 is SGHAT and CDR2 FQNNGV. CDR3 protein: CASSLGRDRFPHEQYF. CDR3 DNA: TGTGCCAGCAGCTTAGGGCGCGACAGGTTCCCCCACGAGCAGTACTTC.

The V call is TRBV6-1, the J call TRBJ2-5, with D possibly matching TRBD1 (6 bases). With 6 bases removed from V and 5 bases from J, the gap between germline ends came to 16 bases. The CDR3 is 14 amino acids. Germline CDR1 is MNHNS and CDR2 is SASEGT. The CDR3 bases are TGTGCCAGCAGCAATGGGGGCAGGTTCGAGACCCAGTACTTC. Residues: CASSNGGRFETQYF.